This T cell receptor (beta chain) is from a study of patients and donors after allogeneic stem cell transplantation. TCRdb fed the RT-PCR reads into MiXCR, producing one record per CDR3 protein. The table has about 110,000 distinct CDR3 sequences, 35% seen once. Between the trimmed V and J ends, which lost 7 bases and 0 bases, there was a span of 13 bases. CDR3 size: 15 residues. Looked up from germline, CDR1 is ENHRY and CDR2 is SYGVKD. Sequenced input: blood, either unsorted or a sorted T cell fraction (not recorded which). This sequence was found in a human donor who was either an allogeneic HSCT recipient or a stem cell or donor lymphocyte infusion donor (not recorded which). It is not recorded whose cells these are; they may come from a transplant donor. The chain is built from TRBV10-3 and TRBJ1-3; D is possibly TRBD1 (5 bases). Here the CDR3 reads CAITPGALSGNTIYF. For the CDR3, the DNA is TGTGCCATCACCCCCGGGGCTCTCTCTGGAAACACCATATATTTT.